This T cell receptor beta chain comes out of a study of blood T cell repertoires in COVID-19. About the study: T cells, B-cell-depleted T cells, or PBMCs provided the cDNA or gDNA that served as material.

The CDR3 contains 13 residues. Germline CDR1 reads SGHRS; CDR2 reads YFSETQ. V was cut by 0 bases and J by 8 bases, with 10 bases left in between. As originally analysed: From reference gene primer amplification, estimates of nucleated cell counts were derived. This table comes from immunoSEQ multiplex PCR, and its TCRdb copy is limited to in-frame clones, with some not included. Clonal size and the V and J genes are those of that table, whereas D and trimming came from the DNA. This sample has 15,000 to 17,000 clones, with about 86% found just once. The specimen was peripheral blood. The TCR sequence derives from a man in his fifties or sixties with acute or convalescent COVID-19. The chain links TRBV5-1 to TRBJ2-3, with a tentative D call TRBD2 (5 bases). In nucleotides, the CDR3 is TGCGCCAGCAGCTTGGTAGGACTGAGTACGCAGTATTTT. Protein sequence: CASSLVGLSTQYF.